What follows are 15 T cell receptor beta chains derived from one specimen sequenced in a study of T cell changes during pregnancy in multiple sclerosis. Here immunoSEQ multiplex PCR was the method, and the copy in TCRdb shows in-frame clones only, minus some. The data hold 100,000 to 140,000 clones, with around 90% observed a single time. The specimen comprised peripheral blood, sampled in the third trimester of pregnancy. Source of these receptors: a female donor in good health, enrolled as a control in a pregnancy study.

The rearrangement joins TRBV27 to TRBJ1-3, with 7 nucleotides matching TRBD1. The germline CDR1 and CDR2 sequences are MNHEY and SMNVEV (reference sequence). The CDR3 covers 14 residues. After removal of 5 bases from V and 2 bases from J, the junction contained 3 bases not matched to a gene. This chain's CDR3 is CASSLGTAGNTIYF. CDR3 DNA: TGTGCCAGCAGTCTCGGGACAGCTGGAAACACCATATATTTT.

The rearrangement uses TRBV18 and TRBJ1-2; D remains unclear. V was clipped by 3 bases and J by 5 bases, with 10 bases between them. Germline CDR1 KGHSH, CDR2 LQKENI. This CDR3 spans 13 amino acids. CDR3 sequence (DNA): TGTGCCAGCTCACCTGATGAAGCGTATGGCTACACCTTC. Its protein is CASSPDEAYGYTF.

This chain connects TRBV30 to TRBJ1-1; weak D call: TRBD1 (5 bases). V was pared by 0 bases and J by 2 bases, with 22 bases between. Germline CDR1 reads GTSNPN; CDR2 reads SVGIG (reference sequence). This CDR3 comprises 18 residues. The CDR3 protein is CAWSVGGVLGIGNTEAFF. The CDR3 DNA is TGTGCCTGGAGTGTCGGGGGTGTTCTGGGGATCGGTAACACTGAAGCTTTCTTT.

This sequence joins TRBV20-1 and TRBJ2-7; D not certain. V was cut by 1 base and J by 6 bases, with 7 bases left in between. The germline gives CDR1 DFQATT, CDR2 SNEGSKA (reference sequence). This CDR3 is 11 amino acids long. This CDR3 is CSARVPGEQYF. The DNA of the CDR3 is TGCAGTGCTAGAGTTCCCGGCGAGCAGTACTTC.

The chain joins TRBV19 to TRBJ1-6; 7 nucleotides agree with TRBD1. Losses at the gene ends were 1 base for V and 10 bases for J; bases not matched to a gene: 10. This CDR3 region has 16 residues. Germline-derived CDR1 and CDR2 are LNHDA and SQIVND (reference sequence). CDR3 loop: CASSIVGTDSRSPLHF. The CDR3 DNA is TGTGCCAGTAGTATAGTGGGGACAGATTCGCGGTCACCCCTCCACTTT. The full variable domain, its missing parts supplied by reference TRBV19 and TRBJ1-6, is DGGITQSPKYLFRKEGQNVTLSCEQNLNHDAMYWYRQDPGQGLRLIYYSQIVNDFQKGDIAEGYSVSREKKESFPLTVTSAQKNPTAFYLCASSIVGTDSRSPLHFGNGTRLTVT.

The chain's CDR3 is CASSQGAGVNTEAFF. DNA of the CDR3: TGCGCCAGCAGCCAAGGGGCAGGGGTGAACACTGAAGCTTTCTTT. The chain uses TRBV4-3 and TRBJ1-1, with a possible D match to TRBD1 (6 bases). CDR1 is LGHNA, CDR2 YSLEER, per germline. Trimming left V 1 base short and J 0 bases short, with 9 bases between. The CDR3 covers 15 residues.

CDR3 amino acids: CASSSGWEAFF. CDR3 in DNA: TGTGCCAGCAGCTCGGGGTGGGAAGCTTTCTTT. The V gene is TRBV6-5, the J gene TRBJ1-1; D uncertain. This CDR3 has 11 amino acids. The germline V gene has CDR1 MNHEY and CDR2 SVGAGI. V was pared by 6 bases and J by 8 bases, with 10 bases between.

The CDR3 sequence is CASSLGRGLEAFF. The CDR3 DNA reads as TGTGCCAGCAGCTTGGGCAGGGGGCTTGAAGCTTTCTTT. This chain uses TRBV5-8 with TRBJ1-1; TRBD1 matches 8 bases. The length of the CDR3 is 13 residues. The ends lost 0 bases at V and 7 bases at J; junction bases unmatched: 2. In germline, CDR1 is SGHTS, CDR2 YDEGEE.

The chain links TRBV4-2 to TRBJ2-6; weak D call: TRBD2 (5 bases). The CDR3 totals 16 residues. Germline V gives CDR1 LGHNA, CDR2 YNFKEQ. Trimming stripped 4 bases from V and 0 bases from J, with 10 bases between. CDR3 in DNA: TGTGCCAGCAGCCCGGAGGCTGGCTCTGGGGCCAACGTCCTGACTTTC. Translating it yields CASSPEAGSGANVLTF.

V and J are TRBV9 and TRBJ1-5; TRBD1 aligns across 7 bases. J lost 3 bases, V lost 3 bases, and 3 bases had no gene match. Germline values: CDR1 SGDLS, CDR2 YYNGEE. This CDR3 has 14 residues. The CDR3 reads CASSAGQTNQPQHF. DNA of the CDR3: TGTGCCAGCAGCGCGGGACAGACCAATCAGCCCCAGCATTTT.

The count of this clone is one. The rearrangement joins TRBV11-2 to TRBJ2-1; the D is unclear. V shed 1 base and J shed 0 bases, with 10 bases lying between them. This CDR3 comprises 16 residues. The V gene's germline CDR1 is SGHAT and CDR2 FQNNGV. As DNA, the CDR3 is TGTGCCAGCAGCTTAGTTTTCCCGAGCTCCTACAATGAGCAGTTCTTC. Amino acid sequence: CASSLVFPSSYNEQFF.

The chain recombines TRBV11-3 with TRBJ2-1, with 8 bases lining up with TRBD2. CDR1 is SGHNT, CDR2 YENEEA, per germline. The CDR3 consists of 15 residues. With V trimmed by 5 bases and J by 2 bases, 5 bases remained unmatched. CDR3 amino acids: CASSVRAGAYNEQFF. The CDR3 nucleotides read TGTGCCAGCAGCGTCAGAGCGGGGGCCTACAATGAGCAGTTCTTC. The full variable domain, its missing parts supplied by reference TRBV11-3 and TRBJ2-1, is EAGVVQSPRYKIIEKKQPVAFWCNPISGHNTLYWYLQNLGQGPELLIRYENEEAVDDSQLPKDRFSAERLKGVDSTLKIQPAELGDSAVYLCASSVRAGAYNEQFFGPGTRLTVL.

The genes are TRBV18 and TRBJ1-1; maybe TRBD1 (5 bases). This CDR3 has 13 residues. Per the germline V gene, CDR1 is KGHSH and CDR2 is LQKENI. Trimming left V 2 bases short and J 11 bases short, with 15 bases between. The DNA of the CDR3 is TGTGCCAGCTCACCAGGGGCCCTAGGGCTGGCTTTCTTT. It encodes CASSPGALGLAFF.

This chain uses TRBV6-4 with TRBJ2-2, with TRBD2 identical over 11 bases. Looked up from germline, CDR1 is MRHNA and CDR2 is SNTAGT. V gave up 5 bases and J gave up 1 base; unmatched junction bases: 3. The CDR3 runs 16 residues. The CDR3 region has the DNA TGTGCCAGCAGTCCGGGACTAGCGGTGAACACCGGGGAGCTGTTTTTT. This gives the protein CASSPGLAVNTGELFF.

The genes are TRBV7-9 and TRBJ1-1; D ambiguous. CDR3 length: 12 residues. Germline CDR1 is SEHNR and CDR2 is FQNEAQ (reference sequence). V was shortened by 1 base and J by 8 bases, with 8 bases between the two germline ends. As DNA, the CDR3 is TGTGCCAGCAGCTTAGTTTCCCAAGAAGCTTTCTTT. It codes for CASSLVSQEAFF.